A single T cell receptor (beta chain) is shown here with its context. Some clones are missing from TCRdb's copy, which holds only in-frame ones; the method was immunoSEQ multiplex PCR. The sample gives fewer than 350,000 clones, around 86% of which show up once; 5.2% is in the top ten. Assignments of participants to cohorts depended upon their own reported clinical history. Each recovered donor of Cohort 3 presented with two negative PCRs, clearance, or symptom resolution. This specimen comes from a study of blood T cell repertoires in COVID-19. Study as a whole: Spain, Italy and the United States supplied samples that represented acute and convalescent COVID-19. PBMCs, B-cell-depleted T cells, or T cells were the source of the cDNA or gDNA that made up the material.

The CDR3 runs 16 residues. CDR1 is MNHEY, CDR2 SVGAGI, per germline. Trimming at V came to 4 bases and at J to 2 bases, leaving 9 bases not matched to a gene. The receptor was isolated from a man in his fifties or sixties who had recovered from COVID-19. The V call is TRBV6-5, the J call TRBJ1-1; 8 positions match TRBD1. The material sequenced was PBMCs or T cells enriched from blood (not recorded which). In DNA, the CDR3 is TGTGCCAGCAGTTCCCATGGACAGGGCCCCAACACTGAAGCTTTCTTT. Encoded protein: CASSSHGQGPNTEAFF.